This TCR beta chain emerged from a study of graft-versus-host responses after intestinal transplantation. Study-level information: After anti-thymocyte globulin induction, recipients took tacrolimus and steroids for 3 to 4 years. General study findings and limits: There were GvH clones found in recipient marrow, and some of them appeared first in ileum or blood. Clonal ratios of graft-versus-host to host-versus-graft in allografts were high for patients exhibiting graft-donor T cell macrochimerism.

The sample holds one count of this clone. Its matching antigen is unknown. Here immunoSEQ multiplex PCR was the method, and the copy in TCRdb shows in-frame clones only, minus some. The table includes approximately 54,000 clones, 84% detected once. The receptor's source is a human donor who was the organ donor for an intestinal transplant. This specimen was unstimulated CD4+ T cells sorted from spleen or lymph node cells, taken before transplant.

CDR3 in amino acids: CSARVVEAFF. The CDR3 nucleotides are TGCAGTGCTAGAGTGGTTGAAGCTTTCTTT. V and J are TRBV20-1 and TRBJ1-1; D is uncertain. Germline CDR1 reads DFQATT; CDR2 reads SNEGSKA (reference sequence). V lost 1 base to trimming and J lost 7 bases, with 4 bases between them. The CDR3 loop spans 10 amino acids.